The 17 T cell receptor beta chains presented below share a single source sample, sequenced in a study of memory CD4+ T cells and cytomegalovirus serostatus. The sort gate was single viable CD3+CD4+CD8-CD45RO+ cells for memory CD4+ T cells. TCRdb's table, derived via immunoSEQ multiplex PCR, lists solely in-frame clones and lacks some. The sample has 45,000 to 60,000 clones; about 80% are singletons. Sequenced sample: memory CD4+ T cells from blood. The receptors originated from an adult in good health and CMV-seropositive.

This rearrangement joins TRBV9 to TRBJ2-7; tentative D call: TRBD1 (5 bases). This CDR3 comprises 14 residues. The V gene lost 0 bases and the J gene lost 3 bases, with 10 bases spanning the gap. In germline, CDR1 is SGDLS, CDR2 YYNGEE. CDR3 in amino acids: CASSVGGPLYEQYF. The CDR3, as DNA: TGTGCCAGCAGCGTAGGGGGCCCCCTCTACGAGCAGTACTTC.

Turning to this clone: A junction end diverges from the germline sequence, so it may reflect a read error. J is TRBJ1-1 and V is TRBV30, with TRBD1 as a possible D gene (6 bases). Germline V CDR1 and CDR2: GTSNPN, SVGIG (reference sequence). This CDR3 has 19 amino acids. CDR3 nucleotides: TGTGCCCGGAGTAGGGGGGAAGGGGAGGAGGCACAAATGAACACTGAAGCTTTCTTT. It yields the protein CARSRGEGEEAQMNTEAFF.

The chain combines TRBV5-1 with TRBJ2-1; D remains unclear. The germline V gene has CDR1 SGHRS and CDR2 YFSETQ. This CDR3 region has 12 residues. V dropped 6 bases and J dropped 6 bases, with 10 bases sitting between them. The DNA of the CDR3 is TGCGCCAGCAACGGTGGTATCAATGAGCAGTTCTTC. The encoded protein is CASNGGINEQFF.

CDR3 in amino acids: CASSVAQGYNSPLHF. CDR3 nucleotide sequence: TGTGCCAGCAGCGTAGCTCAGGGCTATAATTCACCCCTCCACTTT. The chain couples TRBV9 to TRBJ1-6, with a tentative D call TRBD1 (5 bases). This CDR3 comprises 15 residues. From germline, CDR1 is SGDLS and CDR2 YYNGEE. Trimming stripped 0 bases from V and 3 bases from J, with 7 bases between. Variable domain in full (rest from reference TRBV9 and TRBJ1-6): DSGVTQTPKHLITATGQRVTLRCSPRSGDLSVYWYQQSLDQGLQFLIQYYNGEERAKGNILERFSAQQFPDLHSELNLSSLELGDSALYFCASSVAQGYNSPLHFGNGTRLTVT.

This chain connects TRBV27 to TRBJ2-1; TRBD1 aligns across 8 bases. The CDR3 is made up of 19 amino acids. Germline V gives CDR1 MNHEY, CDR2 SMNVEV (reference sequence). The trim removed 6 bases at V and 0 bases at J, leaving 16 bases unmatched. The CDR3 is CASSFPTGASIGSYNEQFF. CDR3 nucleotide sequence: TGTGCCAGCAGCTTTCCGACAGGGGCCTCAATAGGCTCCTACAATGAGCAGTTCTTC.

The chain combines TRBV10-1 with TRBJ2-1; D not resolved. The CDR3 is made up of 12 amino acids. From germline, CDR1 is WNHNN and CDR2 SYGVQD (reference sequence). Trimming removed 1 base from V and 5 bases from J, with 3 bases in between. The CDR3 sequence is CASSEYNNEQFF. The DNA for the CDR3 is TGCGCCAGCAGTGAGTACAACAATGAGCAGTTCTTC.

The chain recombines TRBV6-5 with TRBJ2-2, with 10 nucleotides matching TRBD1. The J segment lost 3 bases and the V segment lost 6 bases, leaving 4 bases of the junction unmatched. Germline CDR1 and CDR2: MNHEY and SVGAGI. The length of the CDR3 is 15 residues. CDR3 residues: CASRDGTGDTGELFF. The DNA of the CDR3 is TGTGCCAGCAGGGACGGGACAGGGGACACCGGGGAGCTGTTTTTT.

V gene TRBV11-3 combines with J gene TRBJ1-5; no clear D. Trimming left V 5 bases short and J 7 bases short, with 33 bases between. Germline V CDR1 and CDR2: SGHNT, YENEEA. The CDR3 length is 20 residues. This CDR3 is CASSTPSSGPVGPARQPQHF. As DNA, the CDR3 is TGTGCCAGCAGCACACCCAGTTCGGGCCCCGTCGGCCCCGCAAGGCAGCCCCAGCATTTT.

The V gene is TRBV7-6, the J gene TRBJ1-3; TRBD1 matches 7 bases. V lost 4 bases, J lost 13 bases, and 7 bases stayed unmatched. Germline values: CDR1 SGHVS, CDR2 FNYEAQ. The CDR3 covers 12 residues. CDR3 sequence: CASSSQGQEIYF. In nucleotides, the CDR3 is TGTGCCAGCAGCTCCCAAGGACAGGAAATATATTTT.

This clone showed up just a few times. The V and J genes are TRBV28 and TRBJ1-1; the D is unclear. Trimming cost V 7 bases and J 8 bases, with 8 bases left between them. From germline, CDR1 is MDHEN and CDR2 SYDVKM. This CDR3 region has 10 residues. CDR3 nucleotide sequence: TGTGCCAGCAAGCACCGAGAAGCTTTCTTT. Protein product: CASKHREAFF.

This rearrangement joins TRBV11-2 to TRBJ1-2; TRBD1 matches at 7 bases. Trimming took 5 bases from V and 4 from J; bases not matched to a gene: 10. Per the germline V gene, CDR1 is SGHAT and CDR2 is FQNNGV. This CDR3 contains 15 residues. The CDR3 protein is CASSPSLDRSYGYTF. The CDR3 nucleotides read TGTGCCAGCAGCCCATCCCTGGACAGGTCCTATGGCTACACCTTC.

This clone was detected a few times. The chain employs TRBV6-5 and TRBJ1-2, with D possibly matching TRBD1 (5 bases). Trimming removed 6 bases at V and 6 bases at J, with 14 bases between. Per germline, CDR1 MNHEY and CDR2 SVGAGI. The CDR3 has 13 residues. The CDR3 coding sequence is TGTGCCAGCAGCTGGGGCACCGACAATGGCTACACCTTC. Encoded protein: CASSWGTDNGYTF.

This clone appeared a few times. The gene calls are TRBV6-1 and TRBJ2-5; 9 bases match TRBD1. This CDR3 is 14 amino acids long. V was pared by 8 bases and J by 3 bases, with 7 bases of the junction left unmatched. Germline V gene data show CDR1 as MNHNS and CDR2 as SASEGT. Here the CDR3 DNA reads TGTGCCAGCGGGGGAACAGGGGGCGAAGAGACCCAGTACTTC. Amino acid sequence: CASGGTGGEETQYF.

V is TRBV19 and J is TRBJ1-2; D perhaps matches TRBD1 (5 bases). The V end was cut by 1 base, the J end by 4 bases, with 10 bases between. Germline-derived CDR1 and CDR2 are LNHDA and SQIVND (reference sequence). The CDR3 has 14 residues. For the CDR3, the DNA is TGTGCCAGTAGTATAGGATGGGGGACCTATGGCTACACCTTC. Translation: CASSIGWGTYGYTF.

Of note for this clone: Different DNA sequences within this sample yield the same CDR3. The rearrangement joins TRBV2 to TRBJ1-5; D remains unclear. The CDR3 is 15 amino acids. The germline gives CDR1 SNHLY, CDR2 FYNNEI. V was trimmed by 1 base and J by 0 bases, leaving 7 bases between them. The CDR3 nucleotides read TGTGCCAGCAGTGAAGAAGGTCTTAGCAATCAGCCCCAGCATTTT. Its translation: CASSEEGLSNQPQHF.

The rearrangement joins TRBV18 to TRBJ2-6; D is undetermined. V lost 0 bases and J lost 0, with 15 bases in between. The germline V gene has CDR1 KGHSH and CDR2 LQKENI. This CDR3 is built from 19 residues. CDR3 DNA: TGTGCCAGCTCACCACCGGTAGGGTCCCCCTTCTCTGGGGCCAACGTCCTGACTTTC. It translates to CASSPPVGSPFSGANVLTF.

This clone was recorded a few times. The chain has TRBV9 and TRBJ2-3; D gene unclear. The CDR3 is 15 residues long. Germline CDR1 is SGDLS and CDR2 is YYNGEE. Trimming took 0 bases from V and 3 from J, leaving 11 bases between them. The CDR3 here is CASSVGLSRTDTQYF. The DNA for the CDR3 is TGTGCCAGCAGCGTAGGTCTCAGTAGAACAGATACGCAGTATTTT. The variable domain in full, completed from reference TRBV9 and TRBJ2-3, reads DSGVTQTPKHLITATGQRVTLRCSPRSGDLSVYWYQQSLDQGLQFLIQYYNGEERAKGNILERFSAQQFPDLHSELNLSSLELGDSALYFCASSVGLSRTDTQYFGPGTRLTVL.